Sequencing of this T cell receptor beta chain was carried out in a study of control samples from healthy donors and cancer patients. TCRdb keeps only in-frame clones here, not all; method: immunoSEQ multiplex PCR. The table records approximately 50,000 clones, roughly nine tenths of them present only once. Losses at the gene ends were 1 base for V and 8 bases for J; bases not matched to a gene: 10. This CDR3 spans 17 amino acids. The germline V gene has CDR1 MGHDK and CDR2 SYGVNS. The chain links TRBV25-1 to TRBJ1-4; 10 positions agree with TRBD1. The sequence was collected from a man aged 25 to 40 with colorectal cancer. Sample: PBMCs. The CDR3 nucleotides read TGTGCCAGCAGTGAATGGGATAGGGACAGGGGTGACGAAAAACTGTTTTTT. Protein sequence: CASSEWDRDRGDEKLFF.